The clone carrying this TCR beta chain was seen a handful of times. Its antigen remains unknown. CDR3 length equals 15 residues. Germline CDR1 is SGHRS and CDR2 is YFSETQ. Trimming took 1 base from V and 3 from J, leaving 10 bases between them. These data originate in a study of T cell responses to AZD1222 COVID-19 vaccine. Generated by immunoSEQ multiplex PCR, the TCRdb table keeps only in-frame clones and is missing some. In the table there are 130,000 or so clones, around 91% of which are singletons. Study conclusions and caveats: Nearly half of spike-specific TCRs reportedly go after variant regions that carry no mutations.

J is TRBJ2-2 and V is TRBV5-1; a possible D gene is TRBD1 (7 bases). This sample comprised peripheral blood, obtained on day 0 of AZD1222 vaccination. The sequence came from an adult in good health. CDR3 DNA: TGCGCCAGCAGCTTGCCAGGGGGGTACACCGGGGAGCTGTTTTTT. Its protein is CASSLPGGYTGELFF.